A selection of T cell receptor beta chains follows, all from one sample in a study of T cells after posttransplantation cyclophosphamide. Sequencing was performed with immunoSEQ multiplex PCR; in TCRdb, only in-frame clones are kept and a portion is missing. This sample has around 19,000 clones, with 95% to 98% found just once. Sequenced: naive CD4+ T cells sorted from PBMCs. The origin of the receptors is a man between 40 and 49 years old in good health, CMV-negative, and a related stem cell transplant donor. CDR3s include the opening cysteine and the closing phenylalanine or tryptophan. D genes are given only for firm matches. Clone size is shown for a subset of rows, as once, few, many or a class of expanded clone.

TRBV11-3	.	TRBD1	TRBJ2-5	TGTGCCAGCAGCCAAGGACAGGGGGCGAAAGAGACCCAGTACTTC	CASSQGQGAKETQYF
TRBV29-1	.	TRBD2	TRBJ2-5	TGCAGCGCCCGGGGGGGGAAAGAGACCCAGTACTTC	CSARGGKETQYF
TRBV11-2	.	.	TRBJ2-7	TGTGCCAGCAGCTCCCGCACGAATGAGGCTTCCGAGCAGTACTTC	CASSSRTNEASEQYF
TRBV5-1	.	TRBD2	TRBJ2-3	TGCGCCAGCAGCTTTAGCGGGAGGATGCCAGATACGCAGTATTTT	CASSFSGRMPDTQYF
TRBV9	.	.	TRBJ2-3	TGTGCCAGCAGCGTAGGGCCGGGACCCCCGGGACAGCAGTATTTT	CASSVGPGPPGQQYF
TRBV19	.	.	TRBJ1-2	TGTGCCAGTAGGACAGAATTTAACTATGGCTACACCTTC	CASRTEFNYGYTF
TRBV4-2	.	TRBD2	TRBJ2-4	TGTGCCAGCAGCCAAGGGCGGGGGGGCATTCAGTACTTC	CASSQGRGGIQYF
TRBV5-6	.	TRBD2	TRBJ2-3	TGTGCCAGCAGCGATAGCGGGAGGGGTGGATTCGGTACGCAGTATTTT	CASSDSGRGGFGTQYF
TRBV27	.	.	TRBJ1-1	TGTGCCAGCAGCTATCAGCTTCAGGGGAACACTGAAGCTTTCTTT	CASSYQLQGNTEAFF
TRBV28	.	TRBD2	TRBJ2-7	TGTGCCAGCAGTGGTACAGGAAGCGGGAGTATATACGAGCAGTACTTC	CASSGTGSGSIYEQYF
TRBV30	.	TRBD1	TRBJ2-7	TGTGCCTGGAGTGAACACAGGGGGCGCCGCTACGAGCAGTACTTC	CAWSEHRGRRYEQYF
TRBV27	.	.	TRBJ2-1	TGTGCCAGCAGTTTCTATATTGGTGAGCAGTTCTTC	CASSFYIGEQFF
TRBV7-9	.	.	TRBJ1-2	TGTGCCAGCAGCTTTTCCAACAGGGTGGAAGGCTACACCTTC	CASSFSNRVEGYTF
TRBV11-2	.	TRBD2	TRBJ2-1	TGTGCCAGCAGTTCGCTAACTAGCGGGAGGGCCAGGGAGCAGTTCTTC	CASSSLTSGRAREQFF
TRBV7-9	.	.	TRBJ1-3	TGTGCCAGCAGCTTTGACATCGCTGGAAACACCATATATTTT	CASSFDIAGNTIYF
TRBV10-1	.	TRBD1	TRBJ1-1	TGCGCCAGCAGTGAGTCGACAGGGGCTAACAGTGAAGCTTTCTTT	CASSESTGANSEAFF
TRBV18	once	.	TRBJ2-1	TGTGCCAGCTTCATGGCGGCTGATGAGCAGTTCTTC	CASFMAADEQFF
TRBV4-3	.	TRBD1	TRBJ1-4	TGCGCCAGCAGCCAAGAGCAGGGGGCTGAAAAACTGTTTTTT	CASSQEQGAEKLFF
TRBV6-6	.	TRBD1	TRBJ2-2	TGTGCCAGCATCCCAGGGGGTACAAGCACCGGGGAGCTGTTTTTT	CASIPGGTSTGELFF
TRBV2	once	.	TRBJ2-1	TGTGCCAGCAGTGAAAATTTAGCGCAATACAATGAGCAGTTCTTC	CASSENLAQYNEQFF
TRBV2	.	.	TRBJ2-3	TGTGCCAGCAGCCGGGGGTTTGATACGCAGTATTTT	CASSRGFDTQYF
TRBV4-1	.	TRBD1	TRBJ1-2	TGCGCCAGCAGCCTTGACAGGGGATATGGCTACACCTTC	CASSLDRGYGYTF
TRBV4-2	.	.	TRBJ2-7	TGTGCCAGCAGCCTACCCCCAGAGGCAGGGGGGACCTACGAGCAGTACTTC	CASSLPPEAGGTYEQYF
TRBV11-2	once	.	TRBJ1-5	TGTGCCAGCAGCTCGACATCTAGCAATCAGCCCCAGCATTTT	CASSSTSSNQPQHF
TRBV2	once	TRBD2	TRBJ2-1	TGTGCCAGCAGTGTATTAGCGGGCAACTACAATGAGCAGTTCTTC	CASSVLAGNYNEQFF
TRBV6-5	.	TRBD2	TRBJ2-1	TGTGCCAGCAGCAGACTAGCGGGAGGTTACAATGAGCAGTTCTTC	CASSRLAGGYNEQFF
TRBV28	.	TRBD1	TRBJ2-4	TGTGCCAGCAGTCAACAGGGGGCGGCCGACGGTTCCAAAAACATTCAGTACTTC	CASSQQGAADGSKNIQYF
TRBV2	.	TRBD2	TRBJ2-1	TGTGCCAGCAGTTCCGGGACTAGCGGAGGGGGTTACAATGAGCAGTTCTTC	CASSSGTSGGGYNEQFF
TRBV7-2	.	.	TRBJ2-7	TGTGCCAGCAGCTTAGCGCGGGGTCTCGGGACCTCCTACGAGCAGTACTTC	CASSLARGLGTSYEQYF
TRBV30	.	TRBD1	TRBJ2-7	TGTGCCGGGCAGGGGGCCTTCGAGCAGTACTTC	CAGQGAFEQYF
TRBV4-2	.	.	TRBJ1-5	TGTGCCAGCAGCCAAGATTTAGAAGGGGATAGCCAGCCCCAGCATTTT	CASSQDLEGDSQPQHF
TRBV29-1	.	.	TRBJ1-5	TGCAGCGCCGGCGGGACCGACGATCAGCCCCAGCATTTT	CSAGGTDDQPQHF
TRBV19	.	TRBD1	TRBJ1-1	TGTGCCAGTAGTATAGGTACAGGGGGAGGCACTGAAGCTTTCTTT	CASSIGTGGGTEAFF
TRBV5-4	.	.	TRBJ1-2	TGTGCCAGCAGCTTGGGACAGAACTATGGCTACACCTTC	CASSLGQNYGYTF
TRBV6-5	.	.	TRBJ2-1	TGTGCCAGCAGTTACTCCGTCTACAGTCATTATGAGCAGTTCTTC	CASSYSVYSHYEQFF
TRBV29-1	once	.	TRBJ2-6	TGCAGCGTTACAGGGTCTGGGGCCAACGTCCTGACTTTC	CSVTGSGANVLTF
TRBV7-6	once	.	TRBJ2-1	TGTGCCAGCAGCGCCGATTACCAGTCTTACAATGAGCAGTTCTTC	CASSADYQSYNEQFF
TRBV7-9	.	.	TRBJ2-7	TGTGCCAGCAGCGATCCGGACTTCAAGGACCTCTACGAGCAGTACTTC	CASSDPDFKDLYEQYF
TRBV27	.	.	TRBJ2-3	TGTGCCAGCAGTATATACACAGTGCAAGATACGCAGTATTTT	CASSIYTVQDTQYF
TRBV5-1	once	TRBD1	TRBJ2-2	TGCGCCAGCAGCCCGGACCAGGGGGCTATCGGGGAGCTGTTTTTT	CASSPDQGAIGELFF
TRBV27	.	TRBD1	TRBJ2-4	TGTGCCAGCAGTCCGGACAGGGTAGGCATTCAGTACTTC	CASSPDRVGIQYF
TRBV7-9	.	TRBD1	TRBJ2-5	TGTGCCAGCAGCTTGGGACAGGGAATACTCTACTTC	CASSLGQGILYF
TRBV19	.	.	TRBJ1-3	TGTGCCAGTAGGAGTTTTGGAAACACCATATATTTT	CASRSFGNTIYF
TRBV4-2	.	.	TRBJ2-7	TGTGCCAGCAGCACGGACAGTATCTACGAGCAGTACTTC	CASSTDSIYEQYF
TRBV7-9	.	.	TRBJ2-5	TGTGCCAGCAGAACAGAAGAGACCCAGTACTTC	CASRTEETQYF
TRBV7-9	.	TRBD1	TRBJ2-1	TGTGCCAGCAGCATCGGGACAGCATACAATGAGCAGTTCTTC	CASSIGTAYNEQFF
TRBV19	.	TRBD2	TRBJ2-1	TGTGCCAGTTTTCAACCGGGCGGGAGGGCGAATGAGCAGTTCTTC	CASFQPGGRANEQFF
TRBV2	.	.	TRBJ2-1	TGTGCCAGCCCAGCGCGGTCCTACAATGAGCAGTTCTTC	CASPARSYNEQFF
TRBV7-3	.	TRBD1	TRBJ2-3	TGTGCCAGCAGCGTGAGGGGACAGGGCACAGATACGCAGTATTTT	CASSVRGQGTDTQYF
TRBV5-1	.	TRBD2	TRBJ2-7	TGCGCCAGCAGCAACGGCGGGGGCGAGCAGTACTTC	CASSNGGGEQYF